What follows are 8 T cell receptor beta chains derived from one specimen sequenced in a study of vaccination and CD4 T cells after COVID-19. Stated treatment: approximately 10-day PBMC culture with coronavirus spike peptide pools or control peptides (ViraFEST assay). Antigen specificity for these receptors is unknown. Oncomine TCR Beta short-read sequencing was applied to DNA from cultured CD4+ T cells. TCRdb re-called the PCR reads through MiXCR, storing one row per CDR3 protein. The sample holds 10,000 to 15,000 distinct CDR3 sequences, under 40% seen once. The sequenced sample consisted of cultured CD4+ T cells from blood. These receptors were obtained from a human donor with COVID-19.

This clonotype appeared a few times. J is TRBJ1-6 and V is TRBV19; D call uncertain. Trimming took off 1 base at V and 7 bases at J, with 14 bases between the two ends. The CDR3 is made up of 16 amino acids. Germline CDR1 reads LNHDA; CDR2 reads SQIVND (reference sequence). In DNA, the CDR3 is TGTGCCAGTAGTATAGCGGCCCCCAATATCAATTCACCCCTCCACTTT. This sequence encodes CASSIAAPNINSPLHF.

The J gene is TRBJ2-3, the V gene TRBV20-1; a weak D match, TRBD2 (6 bases). The V and J ends lost 0 bases and 0 bases respectively, with 13 bases between them. The CDR3 contains 16 residues. The germline CDR1 and CDR2 sequences are DFQATT and SNEGSKA (reference sequence). CDR3 residues: CSARDLAALSTDTQYF. The CDR3 DNA sequence: TGCAGTGCTAGAGATTTAGCGGCACTTAGCACAGATACGCAGTATTTT.

This clonotype showed up just once. V is TRBV7-3 and J is TRBJ2-1, with TRBD2 identical over 10 bases. This CDR3 is built from 15 residues. Germline values: CDR1 SGHTA, CDR2 FQGTGA. Trimming took 2 bases from V and 8 from J; bases not matched to a gene: 6. The CDR3 reads CASSLGAGGPDEQFF. The CDR3 DNA reads as TGTGCCAGCAGCTTAGGAGCGGGGGGGCCAGATGAGCAGTTCTTC.

This clonotype was found a few times. Relative to the germline gene, one junction end is altered; a read error may explain this. V and J are TRBV7-9 and TRBJ1-1, with 8 nucleotides matching TRBD1. Germline CDR1 and CDR2: SEHNR and FQNEAQ (reference sequence). The CDR3 has 15 amino acids. CDR3 in DNA: TGTGCCAACAGCCCCTACAGGGGGATCAACACTGAAGCTTTCTTT. Amino acids: CANSPYRGINTEAFF.

The chain employs TRBV11-2 and TRBJ1-3; TRBD1 aligns across 7 bases. Germline V gives CDR1 SGHAT, CDR2 FQNNGV. V shed 5 bases and J 5 bases; nucleotides not matched to a gene: 6. There are 14 residues in the CDR3. The CDR3 DNA sequence: TGTGCCAGCAGCCGCTCGACAGGGAGAAACACCATATATTTT. It translates to CASSRSTGRNTIYF.

This chain joins TRBV20-1 and TRBJ2-2, with D perhaps TRBD2 (7 bases). CDR3 length: 14 amino acids. Germline values: CDR1 DFQATT, CDR2 SNEGSKA (reference sequence). The ends were cut back, 3 bases at V and 5 bases at J, with 13 bases in the middle. The CDR3 DNA sequence: TGCAGTGCTAGTGGGGGGAGGGGGACCGGGGAGCTGTTTTTT. Amino acids: CSASGGRGTGELFF.

This clonotype was counted between two and nine times. The V gene is TRBV7-2, the J gene TRBJ2-3; the match to TRBD1 covers 8 bases. V trimming: 5 bases; J trimming: 1 base; junction bases outside the gene matches: 5. There are 15 residues in the CDR3. The germline gives CDR1 SGHTA, CDR2 FQGNSA. The CDR3 nucleotides read TGTGCCAGCAGCAAAGACAGGGGAGGCACAGATACGCAGTATTTT. It yields the protein CASSKDRGGTDTQYF.

This sequence joins TRBV19 and TRBJ1-2; a possible D gene is TRBD1 (6 bases). The CDR3 has 13 amino acids. Trimming shortened V by 9 bases and J by 8 bases, and 19 bases separated the two germline ends. The germline V gene encodes CDR1 LNHDA and CDR2 SQIVND (reference sequence). CDR3 region: CASSAGRGAGYTF. The CDR3 coding sequence is TGTGCCAGCTCCGCAGGCAGGGGCGCAGGCTACACCTTC.